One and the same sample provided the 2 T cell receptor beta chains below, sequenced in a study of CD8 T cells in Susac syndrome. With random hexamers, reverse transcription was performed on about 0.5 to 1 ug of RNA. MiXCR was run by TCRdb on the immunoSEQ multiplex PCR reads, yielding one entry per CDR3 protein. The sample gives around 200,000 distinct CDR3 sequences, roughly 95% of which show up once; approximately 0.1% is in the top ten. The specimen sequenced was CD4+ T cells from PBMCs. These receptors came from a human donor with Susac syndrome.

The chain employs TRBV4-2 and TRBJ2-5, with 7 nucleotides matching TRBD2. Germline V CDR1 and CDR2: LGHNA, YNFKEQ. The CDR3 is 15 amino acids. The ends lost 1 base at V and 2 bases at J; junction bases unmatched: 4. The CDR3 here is CASSQGEGTQETQYF. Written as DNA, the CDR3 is TGTGCCAGCAGCCAAGGGGAGGGTACTCAAGAGACCCAGTACTTC.

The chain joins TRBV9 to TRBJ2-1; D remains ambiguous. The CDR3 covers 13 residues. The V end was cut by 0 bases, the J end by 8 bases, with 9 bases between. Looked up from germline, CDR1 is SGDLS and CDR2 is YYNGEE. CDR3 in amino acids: CASSVATHDEQFF. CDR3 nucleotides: TGTGCCAGCAGCGTAGCCACCCACGATGAGCAGTTCTTC.